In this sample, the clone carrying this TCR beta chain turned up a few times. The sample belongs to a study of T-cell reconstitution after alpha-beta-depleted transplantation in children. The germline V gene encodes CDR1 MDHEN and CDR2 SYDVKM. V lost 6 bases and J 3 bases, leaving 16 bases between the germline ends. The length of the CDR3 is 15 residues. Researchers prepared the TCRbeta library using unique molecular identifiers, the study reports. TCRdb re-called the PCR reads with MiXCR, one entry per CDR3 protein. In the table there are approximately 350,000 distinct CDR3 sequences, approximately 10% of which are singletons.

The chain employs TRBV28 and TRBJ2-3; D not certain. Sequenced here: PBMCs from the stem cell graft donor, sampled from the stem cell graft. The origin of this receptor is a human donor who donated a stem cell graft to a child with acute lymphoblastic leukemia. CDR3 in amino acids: CASSLFGYGTDTQYF. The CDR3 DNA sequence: TGTGCCAGCAGCCTTTTCGGATACGGGACAGATACGCAGTATTTT.